What follows describes a single T cell receptor beta chain. Its antigen specificity is not known. No base-level quality is on record; no much larger clone is a single base apart. The data belong to a study of PD-L1 blockade in urothelial cancer (dated by TCRdb to about 2017). Regarding the research as a whole: Every patient began therapy at some point between 2014 and 2015 and was given atezolizumab 1,200 mg intravenously every 3 weeks. A median of approximately 140,000 T cells and 65,000 to 90,000 unique TCRs was obtained from blood samples, and a median clonality of roughly 0.08 was observed. Durable clinical benefit meant progression-free survival longer than 6 months, and TCR features were also tested against progression-free and overall survival. The study was an exploratory multi-omic analysis of somatic, immune and clinical correlates of response to PD-L1 blockade with atezolizumab in urothelial cancer. Blood samples were analyzed at two time points: 3 weeks after treatment start (second dose) and 6 weeks after treatment start. Whole exome sequencing and RNA sequencing of pretreatment tumors were performed alongside TCR sequencing in the same patients. Pretreatment tumor samples and matched peripheral blood, collected serially before and after atezolizumab treatment, underwent TCR sequencing. Patients had an ECOG performance status of 0 or 1 and had received between 0 and 3 prior chemotherapy regimens. Pretreatment blood TCR-seq was available for nearly 30 patients, at least one posttreatment blood collection was obtained for approximately 25 patients, and tumor TCR-seq was available for approximately 25 patients. Roughly nine patients achieved durable clinical benefit and some 21 did not. Twenty-five of 29 patients were males with bladder-origin urothelial cancer, and about 60% of the 29 reported a prior smoking history.

Broad study findings and their caveats: Because the sample size was small (n = 29) and many of the analyses were exploratory, the results are meant to be hypothesis-generating. A pretreatment peripheral blood TCR clonality below the median was linked to improved progression-free and overall survival. Greater expansion of tumor-associated TCR clones in peripheral blood 3 weeks after the start of treatment was observed in patients with durable benefit (n of about 20, p = 0.022).

A cohort of around 28 patients with locally advanced or metastatic urothelial carcinoma, treated at Memorial Sloan Kettering on a trial protocol, was included. Peripheral blood mononuclear cells were collected pretreatment and during treatment, with between 1 and 8 total time points obtained per patient. The Qiagen DNeasy Blood extraction kit was used to purify genomic DNA from total PBMCs and from tumor samples. PBMCs were collected pretreatment and during treatment, and were isolated and stored as previously described. Synthetic TCR analog templates were spiked into each PCR to estimate absolute template abundance from read counts. The immunoSEQ assay was used to amplify TCRbeta CDR3 regions from genomic DNA with bias-controlled V and J gene primers. Sequencing of rearranged TCRbeta segments was performed at approximately 20X coverage. The authors' pipeline ran thus. Sequencing errors were corrected by clustering, and CDR3s were annotated against IMGT so that V, D and J genes could be assigned. Downstream analyses used only productive TCRbeta rearrangements, leaving out any out-of-frame or stop-codon sequences. Clonality was computed as one minus Shannon entropy normalized by the log of the number of unique productive sequences. Fisher's exact test with Benjamini-Hochberg correction, at a threshold of adjusted p below 0.01, was used to find clones that differed between time points or between blood and tumor. Held by TCRdb, this immuneACCESS table contains in-frame sequences only and omits some clones. Under half of the omission traces to an unresolved V gene where checked; the cause of the rest is unknown. V, J and clone size reflect that table, while D and trimming were determined from the DNA. The sample table contains around 120,000 clones; only one count was recorded for approximately 85% of them. The top ten hold 2% to 2.5% of the sample.

Reading the germline V gene gives CDR1 MGHDK and CDR2 SYGVNS. Taken from cysteine to phenylalanine, the CDR3 has 13 residues. The entry retains the CDR3 DNA only, 39 bases that are in frame from base 1. Germline trimming amounts to 4 bases on V and 10 bases on J, with 6 as the count of junction bases outside the gene matches. This receptor was identified in a man in his fifties or sixties with urothelial cancer. The sample consisted of PBMCs, taken around atezolizumab (anti-PD-L1) treatment. The rearranged chain carries TRBV25-1 and TRBJ2-1, and 8 bases in between align with TRBD2. The CDR3 corresponds to CASSAGGQQEQFF. The sequenced DNA: TGTGCCAGCAGTGCGGGAGGGCAACAAGAGCAGTTCTTC.